This T cell receptor (beta chain) was identified in a study of cytotoxic CD8 clonotypes in ibrutinib-treated CLL. Profiled with immunoSEQ multiplex PCR; TCRdb holds only in-frame clones, not every one. This table has 40,000 or so clones, about 69% appearing once. This clone was detected only a few times. Trimming cost V 2 bases and J 11 bases; bases outside gene matches: 11. Germline assignment: CDR1 GTSNPN and CDR2 SVGIG (reference sequence). This CDR3 has 14 residues. The TCR comes from a human donor with chronic lymphocytic leukemia. The chain carries TRBV30 and TRBJ2-2; 7 nucleotides line up with TRBD1. The source was PBMCs, collected after 24 months of ibrutinib treatment. CDR3 sequence reads: CAWSPKQGRAELFF. As DNA, the CDR3 is TGTGCCTGGAGTCCAAAACAGGGGCGGGCAGAGCTGTTTTTT. The entire variable domain, with the rest obtained from reference TRBV30 and TRBJ2-2, is as follows: SQTIHQWPATLVQPVGSPLSLECTVEGTSNPNLYWYRQAAGRGLQLLFYSVGIGQISSEVPQNLSASRPQDRQFILSSKKLLLSDSGFYLCAWSPKQGRAELFFGEGSRLTVL.